A few counts support the clone carrying this T cell receptor (beta chain). This entry is derived from a study of CD8 T cells in Susac syndrome. Per germline, CDR1 MNHNS and CDR2 SASEGT. Trimming took 5 bases from V and 8 from J; bases not matched to a gene: 8. This CDR3 is built from 13 residues. RNA in amounts of roughly 0.45 to 1 ug was reverse transcribed with random hexamers. In TCRdb, the immunoSEQ multiplex PCR reads were re-called with MiXCR into one record per CDR3 protein. The table records about 49,000 distinct CDR3 sequences, over 85% of them present only once. Sequenced input: CD8+ T cells from PBMCs. This clonotype originated in a human donor in good health. The genes are TRBV6-1 and TRBJ1-1, with 7 bases lining up with TRBD1. The DNA of the CDR3 is TGTGCCAGCAGTACGGCTCCGGGACAGGAAGCTTTCTTT. This gives the protein CASSTAPGQEAFF.